This TCR beta chain was profiled in a study of T cells in Graves' hyperthyroidism and ophthalmopathy. Whole-study results and caveats: Appearing also in blood were most of the thyroid clonotypes expanded above 0.001.

Comments on this clonotype: Antigen specificity is unknown.

Amplification targeted TCR beta CDR3 regions from RNA transcripts. The study used the HTBI primer set for a first-round RT-PCR of the TCR CDR3. TCRdb reanalysed the multiplex PCR reads using MiXCR and keeps one entry per CDR3 protein. Among approximately 560,000 distinct CDR3 sequences, approximately 44% were seen once, and the ten largest hold 8.2%. The TCR originated in a woman between 18 and 30 years old with Graves' hyperthyroidism. Sequences were obtained from peripheral blood or thyroid tissue (not recorded which).

The CDR3 DNA reads TGTGCCAGCAGTGGACAGGGGGAAGTCCCCCTCCACTTT. Residues: CASSGQGEVPLHF. The chain combines TRBV2 with TRBJ1-6; the match to TRBD1 covers 9 bases. The germline V gene encodes CDR1 SNHLY and CDR2 FYNNEI. CDR3 length: 13 residues. V lost 4 bases, J lost 13 bases, and 5 bases stayed unmatched.